Below are 32 T cell receptor beta chains sequenced from a single sample in a study of blood T cell repertoires in COVID-19. Generated by immunoSEQ multiplex PCR, the TCRdb table keeps only in-frame clones and is missing some. The sample shows roughly 320,000 clones, under 90% of them seen only once. Sequencing input: PBMCs or T cells enriched from blood (not recorded which). These receptors were obtained from a man aged 30 to 39 who had recovered from COVID-19.

This chain's CDR3 is CASSRGQGWGSEQYF. CDR3 bases: TGTGCCAGCAGCCGGGGACAGGGGTGGGGGAGCGAGCAGTACTTC. This sequence joins TRBV4-2 and TRBJ2-7; 10 nucleotides match TRBD1. With 4 bases clipped from V and 6 bases from J, the junction kept 9 bases outside the gene matches. CDR1 is LGHNA and CDR2 is YNFKEQ in the germline V gene. This CDR3 has 15 residues.

This clone occurred once. This sequence joins TRBV18 and TRBJ1-5; a possible D gene is TRBD1 (6 bases). CDR3 length: 15 amino acids. Trimming stripped 2 bases from V and 5 bases from J, with 13 bases between. CDR1 and CDR2 (germline): KGHSH, LQKENI. The CDR3 DNA reads TGTGCCAGCTCACCAGAGACAGGTGGTGATCAGCCCCAGCATTTT. Its protein is CASSPETGGDQPQHF.

V is TRBV28 and J is TRBJ1-4, with a possible D match to TRBD1 (6 bases). V dropped 5 bases and J dropped 8 bases, with 15 bases sitting between them. This CDR3 is built from 14 residues. Germline V gives CDR1 MDHEN, CDR2 SYDVKM. The CDR3 DNA reads as TGTGCCAGCAGTCCTCAGGGGTTGCGGGAAAAACTGTTTTTT. Protein sequence: CASSPQGLREKLFF.

J is TRBJ2-7 and V is TRBV19, with a weak D call TRBD2 (5 bases). The CDR3 is made up of 14 amino acids. V was trimmed by 3 bases and J by 2 bases, leaving 11 bases between them. Germline CDR1 LNHDA, CDR2 SQIVND (reference sequence). For the CDR3, the DNA is TGTGCCAGTAGTATTCAAGGAGGCCCCTACGAGCAGTACTTC. Translated, it gives CASSIQGGPYEQYF.

This clone was seen at least ten times. V gene TRBV6-1 combines with J gene TRBJ2-1; 11 nucleotides align to TRBD2. This CDR3 contains 15 residues. Germline values: CDR1 MNHNS, CDR2 SASEGT. Trimming removed 2 bases from V and 3 bases from J; junction bases left unmatched: 0. The DNA of the CDR3 is TGTGCCAGCAGTGAAACTAGCGGGAGCTACAATGAGCAGTTCTTC. It codes for CASSETSGSYNEQFF.

This clone was counted a single time. The J gene is TRBJ2-2, the V gene TRBV11-2, with D perhaps matching TRBD2 (5 bases). The V gene's germline CDR1 is SGHAT and CDR2 FQNNGV. The CDR3 is made up of 16 amino acids. V lost 6 bases to trimming and J lost 1 base, with 15 bases between them. CDR3 amino acids: CASSFPRAGNTGELFF. CDR3 DNA: TGTGCCAGCAGTTTTCCCCGGGCGGGGAACACCGGGGAGCTGTTTTTT.

In this sample, this clone turned up once. The V gene is TRBV2, the J gene TRBJ1-5; D may be TRBD1 (5 bases). V was shortened by 5 bases and J by 0 bases, with 11 bases between the two germline ends. The CDR3 is 15 amino acids. The germline V gene has CDR1 SNHLY and CDR2 FYNNEI. CDR3 loop: CASSSQGYSNQPQHF. The CDR3 bases are TGTGCCAGCAGTAGTCAGGGATATAGCAATCAGCCCCAGCATTTT. The full variable domain, in which reference TRBV2 and TRBJ1-5 provide the parts outside the CDR3, is EPEVTQTPSHQVTQMGQEVILRCVPISNHLYFYWYRQILGQKVEFLVSFYNNEISEKSEIFDDQFSVERPDGSNFTLKIRSTKLEDSAMYFCASSSQGYSNQPQHFGDGTRLSIL.

In nucleotides, the CDR3 is TGTGCCAGCAGCCAAGGGACAGGCCCCTTTCATAATTCACCCCTCCACTTT. It specifies CASSQGTGPFHNSPLHF. This chain uses TRBV3-1 (or the pseudogene TRBV3-2) with TRBJ1-6; 7 positions match TRBD1. This CDR3 contains 17 residues. Losses at the gene ends were 1 base for V and 5 bases for J; bases not matched to a gene: 8. CDR1 and CDR2 (germline): LGHDT, YNNKEL (reference sequence).

In regard to this clone: A much larger clone sits a single nucleotide away, making a read error possible. This chain joins TRBV4-1 and TRBJ1-2; D may be TRBD1 (5 bases). CDR3 length: 12 amino acids. In germline, CDR1 is MGHRA, CDR2 YSYEKL. With 2 bases removed from V and 4 bases from J, the gap between germline ends came to 5 bases. The CDR3 coding sequence is TGCGCCAGCAGCCAAAGGGGCTATGGCTACACCTTC. Protein: CASSQRGYGYTF.

This chain connects TRBV11-2 to TRBJ2-2; 11 nucleotides line up with TRBD2. The CDR3 loop spans 16 amino acids. Germline values: CDR1 SGHAT, CDR2 FQNNGV. V lost 4 bases, J lost 5 bases, and 6 bases stayed unmatched. CDR3 sequence: CASSSNSGGATGELFF. CDR3 DNA: TGTGCCAGCAGCTCCAATAGCGGGGGGGCTACCGGGGAGCTGTTTTTT. The variable domain in full, completed from reference TRBV11-2 and TRBJ2-2, reads EAGVAQSPRYKIIEKRQSVAFWCNPISGHATLYWYQQILGQGPKLLIQFQNNGVVDDSQLPKDRFSAERLKGVDSTLKIQPAKLEDSAVYLCASSSNSGGATGELFFGEGSRLTVL.

This rearrangement joins TRBV12-3 or TRBV12-4 to TRBJ1-1; 8 positions agree with TRBD1. CDR3 size: 13 residues. The junction had 5 bases not matched to a gene; V was cut back by 3 bases and J by 8 bases. The DNA for the CDR3 is TGTGCCAGCAGTTTTCACCAGGGGGCCGAAGCTTTCTTT. This codes for CASSFHQGAEAFF.

This chain connects TRBV28 to TRBJ1-5; no firm D call. CDR3 length: 18 residues. Trimming removed 4 bases at V and 0 bases at J, with 19 bases between. Germline lookup yields CDR1 MDHEN and CDR2 SYDVKM. The CDR3 nucleotides read TGTGCCAGCAGTTCCCAAATTCTGCGAATTAATAGCAATCAGCCCCAGCATTTT. It encodes CASSSQILRINSNQPQHF.

This clone was recorded only once. The chain recombines TRBV2 with TRBJ1-4; 7 nucleotides match TRBD1. The CDR3 covers 15 residues. Trimming took 5 bases from V and 3 from J; bases not matched to a gene: 6. CDR1 is SNHLY, CDR2 FYNNEI, per germline. The CDR3 DNA follows: TGTGCCAGCAGTCCGCAGGGGGTAGCTAATGAAAAACTGTTTTTT. Translation gives CASSPQGVANEKLFF.

This chain connects TRBV6-5 to TRBJ1-1; D is ambiguous. The CDR3 covers 13 residues. Germline V gives CDR1 MNHEY, CDR2 SVGAGI. V gave up 6 bases and J gave up 0 bases, with 8 bases separating them. CDR3 sequence: CASSRHMNTEAFF. In nucleotides, the CDR3 is TGTGCCAGCAGCCGACACATGAACACTGAAGCTTTCTTT.

The chain recombines TRBV6-2 or TRBV6-3 with TRBJ2-5; no clear D. Germline CDR1 and CDR2: MNHEY and SVGEGT. The ends were cut back, 2 bases at V and 5 bases at J, with 3 bases in the middle. The CDR3 loop spans 11 amino acids. The CDR3 sequence is CASSYEETQYF. The CDR3 nucleotides are TGTGCCAGCAGTTACGAGGAGACCCAGTACTTC.

The chain uses TRBV18 and TRBJ2-5, with a possible D match to TRBD2 (5 bases). The CDR3 consists of 15 residues. Trimming took 3 bases from V and 1 from J, leaving 12 bases between them. In germline, CDR1 is KGHSH, CDR2 LQKENI. The CDR3 bases are TGTGCCAGCTCACCTACCGGGATCCTCCAAGAGACCCAGTACTTC. Protein product: CASSPTGILQETQYF.

The chain joins TRBV3-1 (or the pseudogene TRBV3-2) to TRBJ2-7, with 10 bases that match TRBD2. V gave up 4 bases and J gave up 0 bases; unmatched junction bases: 6. The CDR3 extends over 16 amino acids. CDR1 is LGHDT, CDR2 YNNKEL, per germline (reference sequence). The CDR3 DNA follows: TGTGCCAGCAGCCCCTTAGCGGGAGGAAGCTCCTACGAGCAGTACTTC. As protein: CASSPLAGGSSYEQYF.

This clone was picked up a small number of times. This CDR3 reads CASSQEVYRQPQHF. The CDR3 DNA reads TGCGCCAGCAGCCAAGAGGTCTATCGTCAGCCCCAGCATTTT. V is TRBV4-1 and J is TRBJ1-5; unclear D gene. The CDR3 contains 14 residues. With 0 bases removed from V and 6 bases from J, the gap between germline ends came to 9 bases. Germline V lookup: CDR1 MGHRA, CDR2 YSYEKL.

The chain combines TRBV7-9 with TRBJ2-1; 7 bases agree with TRBD2. CDR3 length equals 14 residues. The trim removed 7 bases at V and 1 base at J, leaving 4 bases unmatched. CDR1 and CDR2 (germline): SEHNR, FQNEAQ (reference sequence). CDR3 nucleotides: TGTGCCAGCATCAGCGGGATGTCCTACAATGAGCAGTTCTTC. This translates into CASISGMSYNEQFF.

CDR3 coding DNA: TGTGCCAGTAGTACCCCTTCCCGCTCGAGTTATCAGCCCCAGCATTTT. Protein product: CASSTPSRSSYQPQHF. This chain joins TRBV19 and TRBJ1-5; D gene unclear. CDR3 length equals 16 residues. V was pared by 4 bases and J by 5 bases, with 18 bases between. Germline CDR1 is LNHDA and CDR2 is SQIVND (reference sequence).

This chain connects TRBV18 to TRBJ2-5; D perhaps matches TRBD1 (5 bases). Looked up from germline, CDR1 is KGHSH and CDR2 is LQKENI. The CDR3 covers 13 residues. V lost 3 bases, J lost 7 bases, and 12 bases lay in between. The CDR3 protein is CASSPDSSRTQYF. CDR3 bases: TGTGCCAGCTCACCTGACAGCTCAAGGACCCAGTACTTC.

The chain recombines TRBV21-1 with TRBJ1-5; the table's TRBD1 call for D was not verified on the DNA. TRBV21-1 is labeled a pseudogene. CDR3 length: 17 residues. In nucleotides, the CDR3 is TGTGCCAGCAGCAACGGACAGGGACGCTATAGCAATCAGCCCCAGCATTTT. As protein: CASSNGQGRYSNQPQHF.

This clone was seen just once. The V call is TRBV7-9, the J call TRBJ2-6; no clear D gene. Per the germline V gene, CDR1 is SEHNR and CDR2 is FQNEAQ (reference sequence). This CDR3 has 14 residues. V lost 4 bases and J 6 bases, leaving 10 bases between the germline ends. The CDR3 protein is CASSSILKANVLTF. The CDR3 DNA reads as TGTGCCAGCAGCTCTATCCTGAAGGCCAACGTCCTGACTTTC.

This chain uses TRBV18 with TRBJ2-3, with 8 positions matching TRBD1. The V gene end was trimmed by 2 bases and the J gene end by 3 bases; junction bases not matched to a gene: 4. Germline loops: CDR1 KGHSH, CDR2 LQKENI. The CDR3 contains 15 residues. The CDR3 sequence is CASSPGQGATDTQYF. The CDR3 DNA reads TGTGCCAGCTCACCAGGGCAGGGGGCGACAGATACGCAGTATTTT.

This clone occurred a few times. This chain joins TRBV2 and TRBJ1-6; the D gene is possibly TRBD1 (5 bases). CDR3 length: 17 amino acids. Deletions cut 6 bases from V and 0 bases from J, with 15 bases between. CDR1 and CDR2 (germline): SNHLY, FYNNEI. CDR3 amino acids: CASRLLGASSYNSPLHF. In nucleotides, the CDR3 is TGTGCCAGCAGGCTGCTTGGGGCGAGCTCCTATAATTCACCCCTCCACTTT.

The gene calls are TRBV20-1 and TRBJ2-2, with D perhaps TRBD1 (6 bases). V was pared by 3 bases and J by 6 bases, with 26 bases between. The CDR3 runs to 18 residues. Germline V gives CDR1 DFQATT, CDR2 SNEGSKA (reference sequence). The CDR3 nucleotides read TGCAGTGCTAGTCAGGGGCGCACAAATAAAGGAGTACCCGGGGAGCTGTTTTTT. Its translation: CSASQGRTNKGVPGELFF.

J is TRBJ1-6 and V is TRBV27; no definite D call. Germline V gene data show CDR1 as MNHEY and CDR2 as SMNVEV (reference sequence). The CDR3 is made up of 17 amino acids. V was shortened by 4 bases and J by 1 base, with 14 bases between the two germline ends. The CDR3 nucleotides are TGTGCCAGCAGTTCGACCTTGGGAGGATCCTATAATTCACCCCTCCACTTT. Protein: CASSSTLGGSYNSPLHF.

The J gene is TRBJ1-2, the V gene TRBV5-6; D is uncertain. Trimming took 2 bases from V and 8 from J, leaving 10 bases between them. There are 12 residues in the CDR3. The germline V gene has CDR1 SGHDT and CDR2 YYEEEE. The CDR3 spells CASSFTPVGYTF. DNA of the CDR3: TGTGCCAGCAGCTTCACCCCAGTCGGCTACACCTTC. The full variable domain, with the rest looked up from reference TRBV5-6 and TRBJ1-2, is DAGVTQSPTHLIKTRGQQVTLRCSPKSGHDTVSWYQQALGQGPQFIFQYYEEEERQRGNFPDRFSGHQFPNYSSELNVNALLLGDSALYLCASSFTPVGYTFGSGTRLTVV.

J is TRBJ2-1 and V is TRBV13; tentative D call: TRBD1 (6 bases). The CDR3 runs to 14 residues. Trimming pared 5 bases from V and 10 bases from J, leaving 18 bases between. Germline loops: CDR1 PRHDT, CDR2 FYEKMQ (reference sequence). The CDR3 bases are TGTGCCAGCAGCCAGGGGAATCAGATAGGCGAGCAGTTCTTC. Encoded protein: CASSQGNQIGEQFF.

The sample holds one count of this clone. This chain joins TRBV24-1 and TRBJ1-2; no reliable D call. The CDR3 consists of 14 residues. Per the germline V gene, CDR1 is KGHDR and CDR2 is SFDVKD. With 2 bases removed from V and 8 bases from J, the gap between germline ends came to 14 bases. The CDR3 region is CATSDSRVPDGYTF. CDR3 coding DNA: TGTGCCACCAGTGATTCTCGGGTACCTGACGGCTACACCTTC.

This chain connects TRBV18 to TRBJ2-3; D remains ambiguous. Trimming pared 2 bases from V and 1 base from J, leaving 7 bases between. The CDR3 totals 14 residues. The germline CDR1 and CDR2 sequences are KGHSH and LQKENI. For the CDR3, the DNA is TGTGCCAGCTCACCAAATGCGGGCACAGATACGCAGTATTTT. It codes for CASSPNAGTDTQYF.

There are a few counts of this clone. The rearrangement links TRBV30 to TRBJ1-5, with D perhaps matching TRBD1 (5 bases). The germline V gene encodes CDR1 GTSNPN and CDR2 SVGIG (reference sequence). This CDR3 is built from 15 residues. Deletions cut 1 base from V and 6 bases from J, with 16 bases between. The CDR3 region is CAWSGGWGEGQPQHF. The CDR3 region has the DNA TGTGCCTGGAGTGGAGGATGGGGGGAAGGTCAGCCCCAGCATTTT. Combining the CDR3 with reference TRBV30 and TRBJ1-5 gives the whole variable domain SQTIHQWPATLVQPVGSPLSLECTVEGTSNPNLYWYRQAAGRGLQLLFYSVGIGQISSEVPQNLSASRPQDRQFILSSKKLLLSDSGFYLCAWSGGWGEGQPQHFGDGTRLSIL.